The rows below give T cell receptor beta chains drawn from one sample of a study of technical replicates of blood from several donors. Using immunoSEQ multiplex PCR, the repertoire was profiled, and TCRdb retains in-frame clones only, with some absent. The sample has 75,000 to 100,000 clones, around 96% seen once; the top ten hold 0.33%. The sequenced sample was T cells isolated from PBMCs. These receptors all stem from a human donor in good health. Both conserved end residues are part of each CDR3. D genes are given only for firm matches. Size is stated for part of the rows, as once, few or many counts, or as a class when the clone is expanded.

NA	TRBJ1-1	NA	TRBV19	CASSPSVRGTEAFF	TGTGCCAGTAGTCCCAGTGTAAGGGGCACTGAAGCTTTCTTT
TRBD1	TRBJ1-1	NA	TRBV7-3	CASSLIGQGNTEAFF	TGTGCCAGCAGCTTAATTGGACAGGGGAACACTGAAGCTTTCTTT
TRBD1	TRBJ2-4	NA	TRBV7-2	CASSLDRSIQYF	TGTGCCAGCAGCTTGGACAGGTCAATTCAGTACTTC
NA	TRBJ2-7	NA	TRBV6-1	CASSDLVSYEQYF	TGTGCCAGCAGTGATCTTGTATCCTACGAGCAGTACTTC
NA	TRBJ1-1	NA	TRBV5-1	CASSPPGGNTEAFF	TGCGCCAGCAGCCCCCCCGGAGGGAACACTGAAGCTTTCTTT
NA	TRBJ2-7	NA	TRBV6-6	CASTSTGSYEQYF	TGTGCCAGCACCAGCACAGGGTCCTACGAGCAGTACTTC
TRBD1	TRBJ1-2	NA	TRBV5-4	CASSYRGNYGYTF	TGTGCCAGCAGTTACAGGGGTAACTATGGCTACACCTTC
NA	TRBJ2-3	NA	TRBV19	CASSMSGPPDTQYF	TGTGCCAGTAGTATGTCAGGGCCCCCAGATACGCAGTATTTT
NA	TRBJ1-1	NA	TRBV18	CASSPANTGEAFF	TGTGCCAGCTCACCAGCTAACACAGGGGAAGCTTTCTTT
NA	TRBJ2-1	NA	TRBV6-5	CASSYGDLFTEQFF	TGTGCCAGCAGTTACGGGGACTTGTTCACTGAGCAGTTCTTC
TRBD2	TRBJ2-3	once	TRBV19	CASSITAGGRTDTQYF	TGTGCCAGTAGTATAACGGCGGGAGGGAGGACAGATACGCAGTATTTT
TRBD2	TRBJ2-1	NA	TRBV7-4	CASSSSRSSGSSYNEQFF	TGTGCCAGCAGCTCCTCAAGATCTAGCGGAAGCTCCTACAATGAGCAGTTCTTC
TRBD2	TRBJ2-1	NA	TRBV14	CASSQDLASGVYNEQFF	TGTGCCAGCAGCCAAGATTTGGCTAGCGGCGTCTACAATGAGCAGTTCTTC
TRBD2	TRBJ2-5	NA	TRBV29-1	CSVVAGVETQYF	TGCAGCGTTGTAGCGGGAGTGGAGACCCAGTACTTC
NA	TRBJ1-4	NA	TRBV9	CASSVNGQELFF	TGTGCCAGCAGCGTAAATGGTCAGGAACTGTTTTTT
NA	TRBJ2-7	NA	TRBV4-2	CASSQPRLANSYEQYF	TGTGCCAGCAGCCAGCCCCGGCTAGCGAACTCCTACGAGCAGTACTTC
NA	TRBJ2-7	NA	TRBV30	CAWTPQSSEQYF	TGTGCCTGGACCCCCCAAAGCTCCGAGCAGTACTTC
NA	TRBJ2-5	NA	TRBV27	CASSLTGKETQYF	TGTGCCAGCAGTTTAACAGGGAAAGAGACCCAGTACTTC
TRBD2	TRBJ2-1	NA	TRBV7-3	CASSFTGGPNEQFF	TGTGCCAGCAGCTTCACGGGAGGGCCAAATGAGCAGTTCTTC
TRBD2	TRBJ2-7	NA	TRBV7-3	CASSPSGTSASYEQYF	TGTGCCAGCAGCCCCTCCGGGACTAGCGCCTCCTACGAGCAGTACTTC
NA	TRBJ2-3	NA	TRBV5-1	CASSLVEHDTQYF	TGCGCCAGCAGCTTGGTAGAGCATGATACGCAGTATTTT
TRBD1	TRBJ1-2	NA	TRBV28	CASSFRAGGNGYTF	TGTGCCAGCAGTTTTCGGGCAGGGGGTAATGGCTACACCTTC
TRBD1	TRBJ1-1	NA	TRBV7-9	CASWRDRVDTEAFF	TGTGCCAGCTGGAGGGACAGGGTTGACACTGAAGCTTTCTTT
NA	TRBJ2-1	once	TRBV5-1	CASRGGDVPNEQFF	TGCGCCAGCAGAGGAGGGGACGTCCCTAATGAGCAGTTCTTC
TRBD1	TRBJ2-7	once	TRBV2	CASKGVRTGVDEQYF	TGTGCCAGCAAGGGGGTCAGGACAGGGGTCGACGAGCAGTACTTC
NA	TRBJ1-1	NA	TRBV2	CASSEQGRTEAFF	TGTGCCAGCAGTGAACAGGGCCGGACTGAAGCTTTCTTT
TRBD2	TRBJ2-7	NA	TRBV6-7	CASGSSGDSYEQYF	TGTGCCAGCGGGTCTAGCGGGGACTCCTACGAGCAGTACTTC
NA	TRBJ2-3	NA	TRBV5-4	CASSLGSGQDTQYF	TGTGCCAGCAGCTTGGGAAGCGGGCAAGATACGCAGTATTTT
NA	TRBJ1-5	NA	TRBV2	CASSGGWGQPQHF	TGTGCCAGCAGTGGGGGTTGGGGCCAGCCCCAGCATTTT
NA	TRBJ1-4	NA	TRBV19	CASRLTGGTNEKLFF	TGTGCCAGTAGACTGACCGGGGGAACTAATGAAAAACTGTTTTTT